A selection of T cell receptor beta chains follows, all from one sample in a study of radiotherapy plus CTLA-4 blockade in lung cancer. TCRdb's table, derived via immunoSEQ multiplex PCR, lists solely in-frame clones and lacks some. The table has 56,000 or so clones, roughly 80% seen once; the top ten hold over 15%. Sample: peripheral blood, taken from a patient treated with radiotherapy plus ipilimumab. Receptor source: a human donor with non-small cell lung cancer who had a complete response to radiotherapy plus ipilimumab. Both conserved end residues are part of each CDR3. D genes are given only for firm matches. The size field is filled for only some rows; it gives once, few, many or a size class.

>.|.|TRBJ2-5|13|TRBV5-4
CASSSQVQETQYF
TGTGCCAGCAGCTCACAGGTTCAAGAGACCCAGTACTTC
>TRBD2|.|TRBJ2-1|16|TRBV15
CATSRDGTSGFYEQFF
TGTGCCACCAGCCGAGATGGGACTAGCGGGTTCTATGAGCAGTTCTTC
>.|.|TRBJ1-5|17|TRBV19
CASSIQTGGVGNQPQHF
TGTGCCAGTAGTATCCAGACAGGTGGGGTTGGGAATCAGCCCCAGCATTTT
>.|.|TRBJ1-1|13|TRBV18
CASSPPRNTEAFF
TGTGCCAGCTCACCACCGCGGAACACTGAAGCTTTCTTT
>TRBD2|.|TRBJ2-1|18|TRBV4-1
CASSQASGRLRPHNEQFF
TGCGCCAGCAGCCAAGCTAGCGGGAGGCTACGCCCCCACAATGAGCAGTTCTTC
>.|.|TRBJ1-3|17|TRBV9
CASSLNLDRHSGNTIYF
TGTGCCAGCAGCCTAAACCTTGACAGGCACTCTGGAAACACCATATATTTT
>.|few|TRBJ2-3|16|TRBV11-2
CASSLAVGGPTDTQYF
TGTGCCAGCAGCTTAGCGGTGGGAGGCCCTACAGATACGCAGTATTTT
>TRBD1|.|TRBJ1-2|17|TRBV5-6
CASSLEFRQGVNYGYTF
TGTGCCAGCAGCTTGGAATTTCGACAGGGGGTAAACTATGGCTACACCTTC
>TRBD1|.|TRBJ1-2|14|TRBV13
CASSTDRLSYGYTF
TGTGCCAGCAGCACGGACAGGCTAAGCTATGGCTACACCTTC
>TRBD1|.|TRBJ1-1|15|TRBV6-6
CASTPGRDRATEAFF
TGTGCCAGCACCCCTGGGAGGGACAGGGCCACTGAAGCTTTCTTT
>TRBD1|once|TRBJ1-6|14|TRBV30
CAWTGDRANSPLHF
TGTGCCTGGACAGGGGACAGGGCCAATTCACCCCTCCACTTT
>TRBD1|.|TRBJ1-5|15|TRBV19
CASSIGQGVNQPQHF
TGTGCCAGTAGTATAGGACAGGGGGTCAATCAGCCCCAGCATTTT
>.|.|TRBJ2-5|14|TRBV6-5
CASSPRDNQETQYF
TGTGCCAGCAGCCCCCGGGACAACCAAGAGACCCAGTACTTC
>TRBD2|.|TRBJ2-3|15|TRBV6-5
CASKGAGEVTDTQYF
TGTGCCAGCAAAGGGGCGGGGGAGGTCACAGATACGCAGTATTTT
>TRBD2|.|TRBJ2-3|14|TRBV6-4
CASSSGSLTDTQYF
TGTGCCAGCAGTAGCGGGAGCCTCACAGATACGCAGTATTTT
>.|.|TRBJ1-1|13|TRBV18
CASSETKDTEAFF
TGTGCCAGCTCAGAGACAAAGGACACTGAAGCTTTCTTT
>.|.|TRBJ1-2|15|TRBV29-1
CSVEARQAPSGGYTF
TGCAGCGTTGAAGCCCGACAGGCCCCGAGCGGTGGCTACACCTTC
>.|.|TRBJ2-3|13|TRBV5-5
CASSAWHADTQYF
TGTGCCAGCAGCGCCTGGCACGCAGATACGCAGTATTTT
>.|.|TRBJ1-5|16|TRBV19
CASSIGNGYGNQPQHF
TGTGCCAGTAGTATAGGTAACGGGTACGGCAATCAGCCCCAGCATTTT
>TRBD1|.|TRBJ2-5|18|TRBV28
CASSSDQYRDRELETQYF
TGTGCCAGCAGTTCGGACCAATATCGGGACAGGGAATTGGAGACCCAGTACTTC